A selection of T cell receptor beta chains follows, all from one sample in a study of beta chain features in type 1 diabetes. The repertoire was sequenced with immunoSEQ multiplex PCR; TCRdb's copy has only in-frame clones and lacks some. The sample lists fewer than 900,000 clones; around a sixth were seen once. The sequenced material came from naive CD4+ T cells from blood. These receptors came from a woman aged 18 to 35 in good health. CDR3s include the opening cysteine and the closing phenylalanine or tryptophan. D genes are given only for firm matches. Some rows mark clone size as missing; the rest say once, few, many or name a class of expanded clone.

D gene	V gene	J gene	clone size	CDR3 protein	CDR3 DNA
NA	TRBV29-1	TRBJ2-1	few	CSVAGLGQNEQFF	TGCAGCGTTGCCGGACTCGGACAGAATGAGCAGTTCTTC
NA	TRBV29-1	TRBJ1-2	NA	CSVVRDAPNYGYTF	TGCAGCGTTGTCCGGGACGCACCCAACTATGGCTACACCTTC
NA	TRBV7-9	TRBJ2-1	NA	CASSLVGGTNEQFF	TGTGCCAGCAGCTTAGTCGGAGGGACCAATGAGCAGTTCTTC
NA	TRBV2	TRBJ2-4	few	CASSDRVRVAKNIQYF	TGTGCCAGCAGTGACCGGGTGAGGGTAGCCAAAAACATTCAGTACTTC
TRBD1	TRBV19	TRBJ2-1	few	CASSARTGRYNEQFF	TGTGCCAGTAGTGCCCGGACAGGGAGGTACAATGAGCAGTTCTTC
NA	TRBV7-2	TRBJ2-5	NA	CASSLNGFQETQYF	TGTGCCAGCAGTCTCAACGGCTTCCAAGAGACCCAGTACTTC
NA	TRBV7-9	TRBJ1-3	NA	CASSPSGRRNTIYF	TGTGCCAGCAGCCCTTCAGGCAGGCGAAACACCATATATTTT
NA	TRBV7-2	TRBJ2-5	NA	CASNRDGETQYF	TGTGCCAGCAACCGAGACGGGGAGACCCAGTACTTC
NA	TRBV25-1	TRBJ2-1	NA	CASSEYGVAQDGEQFF	TGTGCCAGCAGTGAATATGGAGTGGCTCAGGACGGTGAGCAGTTCTTC
NA	TRBV28	TRBJ1-1	few	CASTGSRYTEAFF	TGTGCCAGCACGGGATCAAGGTACACTGAAGCTTTCTTT
TRBD2	TRBV4-2	TRBJ2-1	NA	CASSQLSGRENNEQFF	TGTGCCAGCAGCCAACTAAGCGGGAGAGAGAACAATGAGCAGTTCTTC
NA	TRBV7-2	TRBJ2-5	few	CASRPAWGLGETQYF	TGTGCCAGCAGGCCCGCGTGGGGGTTGGGAGAGACCCAGTACTTC
NA	TRBV27	TRBJ2-7	NA	CASKNVGGDEQYF	TGTGCCAGCAAAAACGTGGGAGGCGACGAGCAGTACTTC
NA	TRBV7-2	TRBJ2-1	NA	CASSLTAKYYNEQFF	TGTGCCAGCAGCTTGACGGCCAAATACTACAATGAGCAGTTCTTC
TRBD1	TRBV27	TRBJ2-1	NA	CASSYRTGGQIGIDEQFF	TGTGCCAGCAGCTATCGGACAGGGGGCCAGATTGGTATCGATGAGCAGTTCTTC
TRBD2	TRBV10-3	TRBJ2-1	few	CAISGLAGYPTNEQFF	TGTGCCATCAGTGGCCTAGCGGGTTACCCTACGAATGAGCAGTTCTTC
NA	TRBV15	TRBJ1-4	NA	CATSRVGGSGEKLFF	TGTGCCACCAGCAGGGTAGGGGGTAGTGGTGAAAAACTGTTTTTT
NA	TRBV7-9	TRBJ2-3	NA	CASSPARTPSTDTQYF	TGTGCCAGCAGTCCTGCTCGGACACCTAGCACAGATACGCAGTATTTT
NA	TRBV7-9	TRBJ1-2	few	CASSYRDHYGYTF	TGTGCCAGCAGCTATAGAGACCACTATGGCTACACCTTC
TRBD1	TRBV6-5	TRBJ2-1	NA	CASSYGGQGGQFF	TGTGCCAGCAGTTACGGGGGACAGGGGGGACAGTTCTTC
NA	TRBV9	TRBJ2-1	few	CASSVGSASYNEQFF	TGTGCCAGCAGCGTGGGAAGCGCCTCCTACAATGAGCAGTTCTTC
NA	TRBV10-3	TRBJ1-5	few	CAISENKQPQHF	TGTGCCATCAGTGAAAACAAGCAGCCCCAGCATTTT
NA	TRBV10-3	TRBJ2-7	few	CAISLDGIVHEQYF	TGTGCCATCAGTCTTGACGGGATAGTTCACGAGCAGTACTTC
NA	TRBV6-6	TRBJ1-4	NA	CASSARSGEKLFF	TGTGCCAGCAGTGCGCGGAGCGGTGAAAAACTGTTTTTT
TRBD1	TRBV7-2	TRBJ1-5	few	CASSSTGGSGREPQHF	TGTGCCAGCAGCTCCACAGGGGGATCTGGTCGGGAGCCCCAGCATTTT
NA	TRBV7-9	TRBJ2-1	few	CASSYGPGYNEQFF	TGTGCCAGCAGCTATGGGCCCGGGTACAATGAGCAGTTCTTC
TRBD2	TRBV10-3	TRBJ2-7	few	CAIRAATGTKPGEQYF	TGTGCCATCAGGGCCGCCACCGGGACTAAACCGGGCGAGCAGTACTTC
TRBD2	TRBV19	TRBJ2-1	few	CASSTGFGGTLVGEQFF	TGTGCCAGTAGTACAGGTTTCGGGGGGACCCTAGTGGGTGAGCAGTTCTTC
TRBD1	TRBV15	TRBJ1-3	NA	CATSSFPGGAAGNTIYF	TGTGCCACCAGCAGCTTCCCAGGGGGCGCCGCTGGAAACACCATATATTTT
NA	TRBV28	TRBJ2-3	NA	CASSLVMRADTQYF	TGTGCCAGCAGTTTAGTAATGCGAGCAGATACGCAGTATTTT
NA	TRBV6-5	TRBJ2-5	NA	CASSYSGTLLGETQYF	TGTGCCAGCAGTTACTCGGGTACTCTCTTGGGAGAGACCCAGTACTTC
NA	TRBV2	TRBJ2-2	few	CASSGGRMNTGELFF	TGTGCCAGCAGTGGTGGCAGGATGAACACCGGGGAGCTGTTTTTT
NA	TRBV7-6	TRBJ2-4	once	CASSLARQKVNIQYF	TGTGCCAGCAGCTTAGCTCGACAGAAGGTTAACATTCAGTACTTC
NA	TRBV4-3	TRBJ2-1	NA	CASSLRAGYNEQFF	TGCGCCAGCAGCCTAAGGGCCGGCTACAATGAGCAGTTCTTC
NA	TRBV6-5	TRBJ2-7	NA	CASSWTGTSSSYEQYF	TGTGCCAGCAGTTGGACCGGGACTTCGAGCTCCTACGAGCAGTACTTC
NA	TRBV4-3	TRBJ2-3	NA	CASSQQLPDTQYF	TGCGCCAGCAGCCAACAATTACCAGATACGCAGTATTTT
NA	TRBV2	TRBJ1-5	few	CASSDLGGLTQHF	TGTGCCAGCAGTGACTTAGGGGGTTTGACCCAGCATTTT